What follows are 8 T cell receptor beta chains derived from one specimen sequenced in a study of blood T cell repertoires in COVID-19. Only in-frame clones appear in the TCRdb table, and some are missing; sequencing was by immunoSEQ multiplex PCR. The sample includes 200,000 to 250,000 clones, more than 85% of them seen just once. What was sequenced was peripheral blood. Receptors were obtained from a man in his sixties with acute or convalescent COVID-19.

The chain recombines TRBV7-9 with TRBJ1-2; the D is unclear. CDR1 is SEHNR, CDR2 FQNEAQ, per germline (reference sequence). This CDR3 region has 14 residues. Trimming shortened V by 1 base and J by 2 bases, and 8 bases separated the two germline ends. The CDR3 reads CASSLVASNYGYTF. CDR3 DNA: TGTGCCAGCAGCTTAGTGGCCTCCAACTATGGCTACACCTTC.

V gene TRBV3-1 (or the pseudogene TRBV3-2) combines with J gene TRBJ2-1; 13 bases agree with TRBD2. The CDR3 totals 16 residues. Trimming cost V 4 bases and J 7 bases; bases outside gene matches: 7. Germline V lookup: CDR1 LGHDT, CDR2 YNNKEL (reference sequence). CDR3 region: CASSPLGTSGVNEQFF. The CDR3 nucleotides are TGTGCCAGCAGCCCTCTGGGGACTAGCGGGGTGAATGAGCAGTTCTTC.

The chain links TRBV5-4 to TRBJ1-5; tentatively, D is TRBD1 (5 bases). CDR3 length: 16 residues. Germline V CDR1 and CDR2: SGHNT, YYREEE (reference sequence). Trimming took 4 bases from V and 1 from J, leaving 15 bases between them. The CDR3 bases are TGTGCCAGCAGCCGGGGGGACCCGGGGAGCAATCAGCCCCAGCATTTT. It yields the protein CASSRGDPGSNQPQHF.

This clone was recorded once. This chain links TRBV20-1 with TRBJ1-5, with D possibly matching TRBD1 (6 bases). The CDR3 is 15 residues long. Germline V lookup: CDR1 DFQATT, CDR2 SNEGSKA (reference sequence). V gave up 3 bases and J gave up 4 bases, with 16 bases separating them. The CDR3, as DNA: TGCAGTGCTAGTCCGGCGACAGGCCAAAATCAGCCCCAGCATTTT. It is translated as CSASPATGQNQPQHF.

This rearrangement joins TRBV25-1 to TRBJ2-7; TRBD1 agrees at 10 bases. After removal of 1 base from V and 4 bases from J, the junction contained 13 bases not matched to a gene. From germline, CDR1 is MGHDK and CDR2 SYGVNS. The CDR3 contains 18 residues. CDR3 region: CASSELGIGRTGGYEQYF. As DNA, the CDR3 is TGTGCCAGCAGTGAATTAGGGATTGGGAGGACAGGGGGGTACGAGCAGTACTTC.

The gene calls are TRBV21-1 and TRBJ2-6; TRBD1, the table's D call, was not compared with the DNA. TRBV21-1 is noted as a pseudogene. CDR3 length: 17 amino acids. DNA of the CDR3: TGTGCCAGCAGCAAGGGGCAGGCCAACTCTGGGGCCAACGTCCTGACTTTC. This translates into CASSKGQANSGANVLTF.

The chain has TRBV2 and TRBJ2-1; 7 bases agree with TRBD2. The CDR3 runs to 16 residues. The germline gives CDR1 SNHLY, CDR2 FYNNEI. Trimming cost V 5 bases and J 5 bases; bases outside gene matches: 12. The CDR3 here is CASSYSRGTNNNEQFF. The CDR3 coding sequence is TGTGCCAGCAGTTACTCGCGAGGGACTAACAACAATGAGCAGTTCTTC.

The chain uses TRBV20-1 and TRBJ2-3; 8 positions match TRBD2. The CDR3 sequence is 13 residues long. With V trimmed by 3 bases and J by 1 base, 0 bases remained unmatched. CDR1 and CDR2 (germline): DFQATT, SNEGSKA (reference sequence). Here the CDR3 reads CSASSGGTDTQYF. CDR3 coding DNA: TGCAGTGCTAGTAGCGGGGGCACAGATACGCAGTATTTT.